These 12 T cell receptor beta chains were sequenced from one sample in a study of blood T cell repertoires in COVID-19. Profiled with immunoSEQ multiplex PCR; TCRdb holds only in-frame clones, not every one. The sample lists approximately 150,000 clones; over 85% were seen once. The specimen sequenced was peripheral blood. The receptor source for this set is a man in his 60s with active or convalescent COVID-19.

The chain is built from TRBV19 and TRBJ1-1; D unclear. Per germline, CDR1 LNHDA and CDR2 SQIVND (reference sequence). The CDR3 has 13 amino acids. V gave up 5 bases and J gave up 1 base, with 8 bases separating them. CDR3 residues: CASSSQENTEAFF. The CDR3 DNA reads TGTGCCAGTAGTTCTCAGGAGAACACTGAAGCTTTCTTT. Variable domain in full (rest from reference TRBV19 and TRBJ1-1): DGGITQSPKYLFRKEGQNVTLSCEQNLNHDAMYWYRQDPGQGLRLIYYSQIVNDFQKGDIAEGYSVSREKKESFPLTVTSAQKNPTAFYLCASSSQENTEAFFGQGTRLTVV.

The chain couples TRBV27 to TRBJ1-2; 7 nucleotides match TRBD1. Germline V gives CDR1 MNHEY, CDR2 SMNVEV (reference sequence). The CDR3 loop spans 13 amino acids. Unmatched junction bases numbered 7, after V lost 6 bases and J lost 6 bases. CDR3 region: CASRVLGGDGYTF. CDR3 coding DNA: TGTGCCAGCAGGGTTTTAGGGGGCGATGGCTACACCTTC.

This clone was seen a few times. The chain recombines TRBV29-1 with TRBJ2-7; 8 bases agree with TRBD1. From germline, CDR1 is SQVTM and CDR2 ANQGSEA. V dropped 6 bases and J dropped 0; count of bases not matched to a gene: 10. The length of the CDR3 is 15 residues. The CDR3: CSVKNGTGPSYEQYF. DNA of the CDR3: TGCAGCGTCAAAAACGGGACAGGCCCCTCCTACGAGCAGTACTTC.

The rearrangement links TRBV19 to TRBJ1-1; the D gene is possibly TRBD1 (6 bases). There are 13 residues in the CDR3. Per the germline V gene, CDR1 is LNHDA and CDR2 is SQIVND (reference sequence). V was trimmed by 7 bases and J by 6 bases, leaving 15 bases between them. CDR3 loop: CASKPLQGAEAFF. CDR3 bases: TGTGCCAGTAAACCCTTACAGGGCGCTGAAGCTTTCTTT.

This clone was counted a few times. The genes are TRBV29-1 and TRBJ2-2, with 10 bases fitting TRBD2. J lost 3 bases, V lost 4 bases, and 5 bases had no gene match. CDR3 size: 15 residues. Germline loops: CDR1 SQVTM, CDR2 ANQGSEA. The CDR3 DNA reads as TGCAGCGTTGTGGCTAGCGGGGGTGACACCGGGGAGCTGTTTTTT. Amino acids: CSVVASGGDTGELFF.

This rearrangement joins TRBV10-3 to TRBJ1-2; D gene ambiguous. Germline CDR1 and CDR2: ENHRY and SYGVKD. The CDR3 length is 13 residues. Trimming removed 3 bases at V and 8 bases at J, with 13 bases between. The CDR3: CAISDPNLEGYTF. As DNA, the CDR3 is TGTGCCATCAGTGACCCAAATCTTGAGGGCTACACCTTC.

The chain couples TRBV12-3 or TRBV12-4 to TRBJ1-1; D might be TRBD1 (5 bases). The CDR3 runs to 13 residues. V shed 3 bases and J shed 2 bases, with 7 bases lying between them. The CDR3 sequence is CASSFDRNTEAFF. The DNA of the CDR3 is TGTGCCAGCAGTTTTGACAGAAACACTGAAGCTTTCTTT.

The V gene is TRBV6-5, the J gene TRBJ2-4; 7 bases are a match to TRBD1. The CDR3 covers 15 residues. Germline loops: CDR1 MNHEY, CDR2 SVGAGI. V gave up 2 bases and J gave up 7 bases; unmatched junction bases: 8. The CDR3 spells CASSYRGQGYNIQYF. The CDR3 DNA reads as TGTGCCAGCAGTTACAGGGGGCAGGGGTATAACATTCAGTACTTC.

In its sample, this clone was seen once. V is TRBV29-1 and J is TRBJ1-4, with no clear D. This CDR3 has 12 amino acids. Germline V gene data show CDR1 as SQVTM and CDR2 as ANQGSEA. V was shortened by 4 bases and J by 4 bases, with 7 bases between the two germline ends. The CDR3, as DNA: TGCAGCGTTGTCGGTGTTAATGAAAAACTGTTTTTT. It translates to CSVVGVNEKLFF.

The chain uses TRBV19 and TRBJ2-7, with D perhaps matching TRBD2 (6 bases). V was shortened by 1 base and J by 3 bases, with 13 bases between the two germline ends. The CDR3 spans 15 residues. CDR1 LNHDA and CDR2 SQIVND come from the germline V gene (reference sequence). The CDR3 loop reads CASSIGGGISYEQYF. In DNA, the CDR3 is TGTGCCAGTAGTATAGGAGGAGGGATTAGCTACGAGCAGTACTTC.

As concerns this clone: The same CDR3 also results from other DNA sequences found in this sample. V and J are TRBV5-6 and TRBJ2-7, with 10 bases aligning to TRBD1. The ends lost 4 bases at V and 4 bases at J; junction bases unmatched: 8. Per the germline V gene, CDR1 is SGHDT and CDR2 is YYEEEE. The CDR3 has 15 amino acids. The CDR3 is CASSRGQGRPYEQYF. For the CDR3, the DNA is TGTGCCAGCAGCAGGGGACAGGGGCGACCTTACGAGCAGTACTTC.

The chain carries TRBV5-1 and TRBJ2-3; 13 bases map to TRBD2. Trimming took 2 bases from V and 3 from J; bases not matched to a gene: 6. The CDR3 length is 17 residues. Germline values: CDR1 SGHRS, CDR2 YFSETQ. The CDR3 DNA reads TGCGCCAGCAGCTTAGAACTAGCGGGGGGGCCTACAGATACGCAGTATTTT. This encodes CASSLELAGGPTDTQYF.